This TCR beta chain was captured by sequencing in a study of OX40 agonist ivuxolimab in advanced cancers. Study overall: Dosing consisted of intravenous ivuxolimab at 0.01 to 10 mg/kg every 2 weeks. Study-level points and caveats: Clonal expansion from baseline to week 6 occurred in both CD4+ and CD8+ T cells. There were, on average, more expanded clones in CD8+ T cells than in CD4+.

To note about this clone: The antigen remains undetermined.

A history of autoimmune disease or systemic immunosuppression excluded patients. Trimming took 3 bases from V and 1 from J; bases not matched to a gene: 11. There are 18 residues in the CDR3. Per the germline V gene, CDR1 is MGHRA and CDR2 is YSYEKL. Profiled with immunoSEQ multiplex PCR; TCRdb holds only in-frame clones, not every one. The table shows some 10,000 clones, with approximately 68% occurring only once. The chain is built from TRBV4-1 and TRBJ2-2; 7 nucleotides agree with TRBD2. The TCR originated in an adult with an advanced solid tumor such as melanoma, head and neck, liver or kidney cancer. This specimen consisted of CD4+ or CD8+ T cells sorted from blood, obtained in a trial of the OX40 agonist ivuxolimab. CDR3 nucleotide sequence: TGCGCCAGCAGCCAGAATGGGTGGGCGGGAGAGAACACCGGGGAGCTGTTTTTT. It is translated as CASSQNGWAGENTGELFF.